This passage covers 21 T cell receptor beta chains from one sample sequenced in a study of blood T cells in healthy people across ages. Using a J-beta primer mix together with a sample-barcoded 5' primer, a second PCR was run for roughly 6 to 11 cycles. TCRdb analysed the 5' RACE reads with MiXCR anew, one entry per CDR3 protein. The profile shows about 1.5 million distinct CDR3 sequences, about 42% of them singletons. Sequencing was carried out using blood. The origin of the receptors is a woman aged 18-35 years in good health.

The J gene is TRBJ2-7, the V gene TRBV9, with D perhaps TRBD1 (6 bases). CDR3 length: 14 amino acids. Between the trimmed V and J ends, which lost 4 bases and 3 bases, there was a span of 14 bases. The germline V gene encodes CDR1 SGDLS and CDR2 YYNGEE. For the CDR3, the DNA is TGTGCCAGCAGCCCCCGGGACAACCTCTACGAGCAGTACTTC. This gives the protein CASSPRDNLYEQYF.

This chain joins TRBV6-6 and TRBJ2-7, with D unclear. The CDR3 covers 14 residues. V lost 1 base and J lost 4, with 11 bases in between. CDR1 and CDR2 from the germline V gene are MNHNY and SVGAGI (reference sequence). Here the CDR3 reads CASSYYVSQYEQYF. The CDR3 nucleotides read TGTGCCAGCAGTTACTATGTCTCCCAGTACGAGCAGTACTTC.

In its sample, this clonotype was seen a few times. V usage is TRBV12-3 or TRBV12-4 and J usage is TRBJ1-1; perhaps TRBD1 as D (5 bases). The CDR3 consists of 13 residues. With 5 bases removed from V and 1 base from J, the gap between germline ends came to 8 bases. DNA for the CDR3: TGTGCCAGCAGTCATGGGACGAACACTGAAGCTTTCTTT. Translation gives CASSHGTNTEAFF.

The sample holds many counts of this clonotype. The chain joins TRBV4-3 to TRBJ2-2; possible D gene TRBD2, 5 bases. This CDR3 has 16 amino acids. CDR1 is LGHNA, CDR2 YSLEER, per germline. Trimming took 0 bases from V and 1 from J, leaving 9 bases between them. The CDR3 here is CASSQDRGGNTGELFF. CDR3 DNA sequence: TGCGCCAGCAGCCAAGATCGAGGAGGGAACACCGGGGAGCTGTTTTTT.

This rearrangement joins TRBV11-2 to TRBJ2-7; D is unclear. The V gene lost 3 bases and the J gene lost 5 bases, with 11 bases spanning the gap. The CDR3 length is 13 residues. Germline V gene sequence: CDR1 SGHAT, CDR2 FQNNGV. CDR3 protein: CASSFRQRNEQYF. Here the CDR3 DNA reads TGTGCCAGCAGCTTCCGCCAAAGGAACGAGCAGTACTTC.

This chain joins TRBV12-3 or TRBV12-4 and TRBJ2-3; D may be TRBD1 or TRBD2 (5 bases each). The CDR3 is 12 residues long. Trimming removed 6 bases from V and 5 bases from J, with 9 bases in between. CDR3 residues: CASSRDEDTQYF. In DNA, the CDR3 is TGTGCCAGCAGCAGGGACGAAGATACGCAGTATTTT.

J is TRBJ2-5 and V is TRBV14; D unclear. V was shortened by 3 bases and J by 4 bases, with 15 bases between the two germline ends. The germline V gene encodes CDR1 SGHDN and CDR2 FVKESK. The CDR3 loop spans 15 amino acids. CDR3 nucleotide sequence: TGTGCCAGCAGCCACGGGTTCGGTACTGGAGAGACCCAGTACTTC. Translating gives CASSHGFGTGETQYF.

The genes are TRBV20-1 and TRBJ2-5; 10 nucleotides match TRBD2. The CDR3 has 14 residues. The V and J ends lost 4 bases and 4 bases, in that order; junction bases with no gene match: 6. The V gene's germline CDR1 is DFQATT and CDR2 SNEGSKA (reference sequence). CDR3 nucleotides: TGCAGTGCTAAATTAGCGGGGGGCATAGAGACCCAGTACTTC. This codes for CSAKLAGGIETQYF.

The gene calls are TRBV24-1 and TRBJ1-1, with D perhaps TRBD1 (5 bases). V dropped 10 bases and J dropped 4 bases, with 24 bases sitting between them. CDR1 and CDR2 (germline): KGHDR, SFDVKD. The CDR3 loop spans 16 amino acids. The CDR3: CATTRPGKRRGTEAFF. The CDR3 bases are TGTGCCACAACACGTCCGGGAAAACGGAGGGGCACTGAAGCTTTCTTT.

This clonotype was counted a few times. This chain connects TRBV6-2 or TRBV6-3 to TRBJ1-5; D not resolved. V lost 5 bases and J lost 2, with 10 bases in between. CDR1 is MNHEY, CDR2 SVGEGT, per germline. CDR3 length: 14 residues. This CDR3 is CASSRPGGNQPQHF. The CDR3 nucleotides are TGTGCCAGCAGTCGTCCTGGGGGCAATCAGCCCCAGCATTTT.

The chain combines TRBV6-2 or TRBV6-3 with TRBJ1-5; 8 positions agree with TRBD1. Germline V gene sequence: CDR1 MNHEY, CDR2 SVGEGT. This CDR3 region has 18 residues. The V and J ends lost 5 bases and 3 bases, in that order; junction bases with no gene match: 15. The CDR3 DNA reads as TGTGCCAGCAGTCTGGGGGGACAGGTAATGGGTAACAATCAGCCCCAGCATTTT. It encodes CASSLGGQVMGNNQPQHF.

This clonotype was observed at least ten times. The chain's CDR3 is CASSPAGETQYF. CDR3 bases: TGTGCCAGCTCACCAGCAGGAGAGACCCAGTACTTC. The V gene is TRBV18, the J gene TRBJ2-5; D is ambiguous. Germline assignment: CDR1 KGHSH and CDR2 LQKENI. The CDR3 extends over 12 amino acids. Between the trimmed V and J ends, which lost 2 bases and 4 bases, there was a span of 5 bases.

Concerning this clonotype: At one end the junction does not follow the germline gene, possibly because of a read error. The CDR3 reads CASGVVGGSYEQYF. CDR3 coding DNA: TGTGCCAGCGGCGTAGTGGGGGGATCCTACGAGCAGTACTTC. This sequence joins TRBV9 and TRBJ2-5, with D perhaps TRBD2 (6 bases). The tail of the sequence fits TRBJ2-7 better, so the J call may be wrong. Germline V CDR1 and CDR2: SGDLS, YYNGEE. This CDR3 region has 14 residues.

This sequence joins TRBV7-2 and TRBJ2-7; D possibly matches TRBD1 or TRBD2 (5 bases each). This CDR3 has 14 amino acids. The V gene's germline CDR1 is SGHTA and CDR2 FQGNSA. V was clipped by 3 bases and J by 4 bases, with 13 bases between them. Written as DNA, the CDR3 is TGTGCCAGCAGCTTCGTGGGACGAGCTTACGAGCAGTACTTC. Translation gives CASSFVGRAYEQYF.

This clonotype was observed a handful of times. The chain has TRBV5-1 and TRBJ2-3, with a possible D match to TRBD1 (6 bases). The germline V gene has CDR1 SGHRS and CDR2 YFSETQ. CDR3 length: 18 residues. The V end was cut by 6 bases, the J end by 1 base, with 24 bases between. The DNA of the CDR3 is TGCGCCAGCAATACCGGGACATTAACCCCAAGGGGCACAGATACGCAGTATTTT. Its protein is CASNTGTLTPRGTDTQYF.

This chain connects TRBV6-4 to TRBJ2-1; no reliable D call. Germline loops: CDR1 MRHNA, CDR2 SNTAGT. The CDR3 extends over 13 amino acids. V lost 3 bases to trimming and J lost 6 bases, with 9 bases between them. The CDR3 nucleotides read TGTGCCAGCAGTGAGGGCTCTTTCAATGAGCAGTTCTTC. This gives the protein CASSEGSFNEQFF.

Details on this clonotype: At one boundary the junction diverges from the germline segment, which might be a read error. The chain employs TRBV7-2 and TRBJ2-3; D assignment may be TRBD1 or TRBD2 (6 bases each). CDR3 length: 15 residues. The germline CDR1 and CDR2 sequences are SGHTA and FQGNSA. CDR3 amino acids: CASSLPGAPTGTQYF. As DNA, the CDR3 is TGTGCCAGCAGCTTACCGGGGGCTCCGACAGGTACGCAGTATTTT.

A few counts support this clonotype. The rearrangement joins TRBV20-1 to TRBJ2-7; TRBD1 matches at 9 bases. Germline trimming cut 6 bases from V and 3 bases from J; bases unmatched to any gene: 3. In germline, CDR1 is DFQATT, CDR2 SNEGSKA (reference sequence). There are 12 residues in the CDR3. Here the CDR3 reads CSATGGYYEQYF. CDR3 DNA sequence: TGCAGTGCCACAGGGGGCTACTACGAGCAGTACTTC.

CDR3 in amino acids: CASSVSGRGYTF. The CDR3 bases are TGTGCCAGCAGCGTAAGTGGGCGAGGCTACACCTTC. The V call is TRBV9, the J call TRBJ1-2; unclear D gene. CDR1 and CDR2 (germline): SGDLS, YYNGEE. Trimming shortened V by 1 base and J by 8 bases, and 9 bases separated the two germline ends. This CDR3 has 12 residues.

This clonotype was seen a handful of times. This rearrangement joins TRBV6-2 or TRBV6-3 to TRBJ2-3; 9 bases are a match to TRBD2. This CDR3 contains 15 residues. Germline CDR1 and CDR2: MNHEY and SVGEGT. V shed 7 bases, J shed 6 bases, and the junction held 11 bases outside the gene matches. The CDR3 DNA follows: TGTGCCAGCACCCAGAGACTAGCGGTGGCGGATACGCAGTATTTT. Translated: CASTQRLAVADTQYF.

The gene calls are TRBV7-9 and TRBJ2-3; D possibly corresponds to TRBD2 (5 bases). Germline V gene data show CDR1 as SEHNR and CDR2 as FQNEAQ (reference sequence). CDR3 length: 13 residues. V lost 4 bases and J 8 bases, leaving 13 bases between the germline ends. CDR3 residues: CASSSNSVGTQYF. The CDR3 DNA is TGTGCCAGCAGCTCGAATAGCGTAGGTACGCAGTATTTT.